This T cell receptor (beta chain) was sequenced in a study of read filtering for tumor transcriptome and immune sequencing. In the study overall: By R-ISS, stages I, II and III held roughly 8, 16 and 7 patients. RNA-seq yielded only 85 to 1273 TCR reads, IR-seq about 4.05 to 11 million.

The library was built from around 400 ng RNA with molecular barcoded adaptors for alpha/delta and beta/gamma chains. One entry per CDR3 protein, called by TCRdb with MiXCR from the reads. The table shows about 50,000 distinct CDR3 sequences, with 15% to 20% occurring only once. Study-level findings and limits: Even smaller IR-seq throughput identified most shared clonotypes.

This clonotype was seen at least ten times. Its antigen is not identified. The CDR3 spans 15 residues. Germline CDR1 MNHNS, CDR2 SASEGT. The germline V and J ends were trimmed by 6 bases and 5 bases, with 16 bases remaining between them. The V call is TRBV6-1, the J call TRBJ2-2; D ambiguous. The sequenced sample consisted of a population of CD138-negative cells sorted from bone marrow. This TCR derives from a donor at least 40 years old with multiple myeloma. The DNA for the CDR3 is TGTGCCAGCAGGACGAAGGGTGGGAAGACCGGGGAGCTGTTTTTT. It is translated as CASRTKGGKTGELFF.